This T cell receptor (beta chain) was identified during a study of control samples from healthy donors and cancer patients. Generated by immunoSEQ multiplex PCR, the TCRdb table keeps only in-frame clones and is missing some. The data show roughly 200,000 clones, approximately 95% seen once. With 2 bases removed from V and 0 bases from J, the gap between germline ends came to 12 bases. CDR3 length equals 16 residues. Per the germline V gene, CDR1 is SGHDT and CDR2 is YYEEEE. The source material was blood. The chain joins TRBV5-6 to TRBJ1-3; tentatively, D is TRBD1 (6 bases). This clonotype originated in a man between 18 and 35 years old in good health. CDR3 amino acids: CASSLLGGGSGNTIYF. The CDR3 coding sequence is TGTGCCAGCAGCTTACTTGGAGGGGGCTCTGGAAACACCATATATTTT. Looking up the rest from reference TRBV5-6 and TRBJ1-3 gives the full variable domain: DAGVTQSPTHLIKTRGQQVTLRCSPKSGHDTVSWYQQALGQGPQFIFQYYEEEERQRGNFPDRFSGHQFPNYSSELNVNALLLGDSALYLCASSLLGGGSGNTIYFGEGSWLTVV.